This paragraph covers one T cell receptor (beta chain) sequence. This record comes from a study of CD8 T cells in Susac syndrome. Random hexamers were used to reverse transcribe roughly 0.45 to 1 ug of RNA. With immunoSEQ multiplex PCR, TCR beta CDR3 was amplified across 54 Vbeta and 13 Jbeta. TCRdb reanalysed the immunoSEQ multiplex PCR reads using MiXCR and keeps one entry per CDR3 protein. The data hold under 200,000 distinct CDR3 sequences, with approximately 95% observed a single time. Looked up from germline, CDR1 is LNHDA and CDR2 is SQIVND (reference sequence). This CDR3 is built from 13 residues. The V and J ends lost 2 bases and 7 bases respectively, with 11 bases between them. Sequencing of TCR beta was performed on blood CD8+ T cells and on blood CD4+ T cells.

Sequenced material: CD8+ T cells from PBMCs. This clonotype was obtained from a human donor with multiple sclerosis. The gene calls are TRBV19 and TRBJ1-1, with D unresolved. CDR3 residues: CASSITLKLEAFF. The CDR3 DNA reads TGTGCCAGTAGTATAACCCTTAAACTTGAAGCTTTCTTT.